These 17 T cell receptor beta chains share one sample of origin, sequenced in a study of blood T cell repertoires in COVID-19. Profiled with immunoSEQ multiplex PCR; TCRdb holds only in-frame clones, not every one. The sample yields more than 90,000 clones, approximately 90% seen once. The sample was peripheral blood. Receptor source: a human donor in a cohort sampled during active COVID-19.

This chain's CDR3 is CASSYSSQDNSPLHF. For the CDR3, the DNA is TGTGCCAGCAGTTACTCGAGCCAGGATAATTCACCCCTCCACTTT. The rearrangement joins TRBV6-6 to TRBJ1-6; D uncertain. The CDR3 spans 15 residues. Germline loops: CDR1 MNHNY, CDR2 SVGAGI (reference sequence). V was cut by 0 bases and J by 5 bases, with 8 bases left in between.

The chain employs TRBV7-9 and TRBJ2-4; D is ambiguous. Germline V gives CDR1 SEHNR, CDR2 FQNEAQ (reference sequence). The CDR3 sequence is 14 residues long. The V and J ends lost 3 bases and 1 base respectively, with 7 bases between them. This CDR3 is CASSFPLAKNIQYF. The DNA for the CDR3 is TGTGCCAGCAGCTTCCCGTTGGCCAAAAACATTCAGTACTTC.

This clone showed up just a few times. This chain joins TRBV5-5 and TRBJ2-7, with D possibly being TRBD1 (7 bases). This CDR3 region has 11 residues. Germline V gives CDR1 SGHKS, CDR2 YYEKEE (reference sequence). Trimming shortened V by 4 bases and J by 7 bases, and 9 bases separated the two germline ends. The CDR3, as DNA: TGTGCCAGCAGCGCAGGGGGGGAGCAGTACTTC. It yields the protein CASSAGGEQYF.

This clone was counted a single time. The chain uses TRBV9 and TRBJ1-2, with 9 bases that match TRBD1. With V trimmed by 1 base and J by 7 bases, 5 bases remained unmatched. There are 14 residues in the CDR3. Germline CDR1 and CDR2: SGDLS and YYNGEE. Here the CDR3 DNA reads TGTGCCAGCAGCGTAACAGGGGGCAGAGGTGGCTACACCTTC. It translates to CASSVTGGRGGYTF.

This clone has only one observation. CDR3 region: CASSPIIGRQGAQETQYF. The CDR3, as DNA: TGTGCCAGCTCACCGATTATAGGACGACAAGGGGCCCAAGAGACCCAGTACTTC. This chain connects TRBV18 to TRBJ2-5, with D possibly matching TRBD1 (5 bases). CDR1 and CDR2 (germline): KGHSH, LQKENI. V dropped 3 bases and J dropped 1 base, with 21 bases sitting between them. The CDR3 is made up of 18 amino acids.

The chain uses TRBV6-5 and TRBJ1-2; tentatively, D is TRBD1 (6 bases). Looked up from germline, CDR1 is MNHEY and CDR2 is SVGAGI. The CDR3 spans 13 residues. The V end lost 7 bases, the J end lost 7 bases, and 16 bases lay between the germline ends. The CDR3 nucleotides are TGTGCCAGCAACGACAGGTTGGTCGGTGGCTACACCTTC. Protein: CASNDRLVGGYTF.

This chain joins TRBV30 and TRBJ2-4; 7 bases line up with TRBD2. Germline CDR1 reads GTSNPN; CDR2 reads SVGIG (reference sequence). This CDR3 has 16 amino acids. V dropped 2 bases and J dropped 4; count of bases not matched to a gene: 11. CDR3 region: CAWSHKRGRGKNIQYF. The CDR3 region has the DNA TGTGCCTGGAGTCATAAGCGGGGCCGGGGGAAAAACATTCAGTACTTC.

This chain links TRBV28 with TRBJ2-7; possibly TRBD2 for D (6 bases). This CDR3 has 15 amino acids. The V end lost 3 bases, the J end lost 6 bases, and 18 bases lay between the germline ends. Germline V gives CDR1 MDHEN, CDR2 SYDVKM. The CDR3 protein is CASSLSGPLGGEQYF. The DNA for the CDR3 is TGTGCCAGCAGTTTGTCAGGGCCGCTGGGGGGCGAGCAGTACTTC.

The rearrangement uses TRBV7-9 and TRBJ1-1; 7 nucleotides agree with TRBD1. Germline V gene data show CDR1 as SEHNR and CDR2 as FQNEAQ (reference sequence). V lost 4 bases and J lost 0; bases outside the gene matches: 5. The CDR3 covers 15 residues. The CDR3 region has the DNA TGTGCCAGCAGCTCCATACAGGGGATGAACACTGAAGCTTTCTTT. Its translation is CASSSIQGMNTEAFF.

The chain recombines TRBV29-1 with TRBJ1-4; TRBD1 might be the D (6 bases). This CDR3 has 13 amino acids. The V end lost 6 bases, the J end lost 13 bases, and 21 bases lay between the germline ends. Germline V lookup: CDR1 SQVTM, CDR2 ANQGSEA. The CDR3 DNA is TGCAGCGTCGGGACGGGACTAGGGGGGGGACTGTTTTTT. It encodes CSVGTGLGGGLFF.

The rearrangement uses TRBV2 and TRBJ2-3; the match to TRBD2 covers 11 bases. Germline loops: CDR1 SNHLY, CDR2 FYNNEI. The trim removed 6 bases at V and 1 base at J, leaving 3 bases unmatched. The CDR3 runs to 15 residues. CDR3 in DNA: TGTGCCAGCAGAGCGGGACTAGCGGGCACAGATACGCAGTATTTT. This gives the protein CASRAGLAGTDTQYF.

The rearrangement joins TRBV5-4 to TRBJ1-2; the D is unclear. This CDR3 region has 14 residues. Trimming removed 3 bases from V and 0 bases from J, with 9 bases in between. CDR1 and CDR2 (germline): SGHNT, YYREEE (reference sequence). DNA for the CDR3: TGTGCCAGCAGCTCGGAGCGAGCTAACTATGGCTACACCTTC. Amino acid sequence: CASSSERANYGYTF.

This chain connects TRBV14 to TRBJ1-3; D is unresolved. Trimming pared 0 bases from V and 5 bases from J, leaving 14 bases between. The CDR3 runs 16 residues. CDR1 is SGHDN, CDR2 FVKESK, per germline. CDR3: CASSQEGGLRRNTIYF. The CDR3 DNA follows: TGTGCCAGCAGCCAAGAAGGCGGGTTAAGGAGAAACACCATATATTTT.

The rearrangement joins TRBV7-2 to TRBJ2-1; TRBD2 aligns across 8 bases. Looked up from germline, CDR1 is SGHTA and CDR2 is FQGNSA. After removal of 3 bases from V and 2 bases from J, the junction contained 9 bases not matched to a gene. The CDR3 is 17 residues long. The CDR3 DNA follows: TGTGCCAGCAGCTTGCAATCGGGAGGGCCTCCCTACAATGAGCAGTTCTTC. Amino acid sequence: CASSLQSGGPPYNEQFF.

As regards this clone: It may be a read error: a sequence one base away is much more abundant. The V gene is TRBV7-2, the J gene TRBJ2-1, with TRBD1 matching 7 bases. Per the germline V gene, CDR1 is SGHTA and CDR2 is FQGNSA. V shed 1 base and J 6 bases; nucleotides not matched to a gene: 0. This CDR3 contains 13 residues. The chain's CDR3 is CASSLGQGNEQFF. The CDR3 DNA is TGTGCCAGCAGCTTAGGACAGGGCAATGAGCAGTTCTTC.

The chain has TRBV11-3 and TRBJ2-1; 8 bases map to TRBD1. The CDR3 is 13 residues long. With V trimmed by 5 bases and J by 8 bases, 5 bases remained unmatched. CDR1 is SGHNT, CDR2 YENEEA, per germline. This chain's CDR3 is CASSGDRSDEQFF. The CDR3 DNA reads as TGTGCCAGCAGCGGGGACAGGTCGGATGAGCAGTTCTTC.

V is TRBV18 and J is TRBJ2-1, with 10 bases fitting TRBD2. J was trimmed by 8 bases and V by 4 bases; bases with no gene match: 11. This CDR3 is built from 16 residues. Germline V gives CDR1 KGHSH, CDR2 LQKENI. The CDR3 DNA reads TGTGCCAGCTCACTCCTAGGGATAGCGGGAGGCCATGAGCAGTTCTTC. It yields the protein CASSLLGIAGGHEQFF.